Following are 17 T cell receptor beta chains from one sample sequenced in a study of CD8 T cells in ankylosing spondylitis. TCRdb reanalysed the 5' RACE reads using MiXCR and keeps one entry per CDR3 protein. The sample has about 130,000 distinct CDR3 sequences; approximately 9.9% are singletons. The material sequenced was blood, either unsorted or a sorted T cell fraction (not recorded which). The receptors shown here come from a male donor with ankylosing spondylitis or in good health (not recorded which).

The chain employs TRBV7-2 and TRBJ2-5, with D perhaps TRBD2 (5 bases). The CDR3 extends over 17 amino acids. Germline CDR1 and CDR2: SGHTA and FQGNSA. Trimming removed 5 bases at V and 1 base at J, with 20 bases between. The CDR3 reads CASSPAEASPTQETQYF. The DNA for the CDR3 is TGTGCCAGCAGCCCCGCGGAGGCGAGTCCTACCCAAGAGACCCAGTACTTC.

Many counts were recorded for this clonotype. The V call is TRBV4-3, the J call TRBJ2-5, with 11 bases fitting TRBD1. The junction had 13 bases not matched to a gene; V was cut back by 0 bases and J by 7 bases. Germline CDR1 is LGHNA and CDR2 is YSLEER. This CDR3 has 18 amino acids. CDR3 amino acids: CASSQDLFGQGAGGTQYF. The CDR3 coding sequence is TGCGCCAGCAGCCAAGATTTGTTTGGACAGGGGGCGGGTGGGACCCAGTACTTC.

The sample holds many counts of this clonotype. The chain couples TRBV29-1 to TRBJ2-5; 12 bases agree with TRBD1. The CDR3 covers 14 residues. Per germline, CDR1 SQVTM and CDR2 ANQGSEA. The V and J ends lost 8 bases and 5 bases, in that order; junction bases with no gene match: 9. The CDR3 DNA follows: TGCAGCCTACGGGACAGGGGGCTTGGGGAGACCCAGTACTTC. It translates to CSLRDRGLGETQYF.

There are many counts of this clonotype. This CDR3 reads CATSDLRSTDTQYF. Here the CDR3 DNA reads TGTGCCACCAGTGATTTGCGGAGCACAGATACGCAGTATTTT. This sequence joins TRBV24-1 and TRBJ2-3; D is unresolved. Germline V lookup: CDR1 KGHDR, CDR2 SFDVKD. The V gene lost 0 bases and the J gene lost 0 bases, with 3 bases spanning the gap. The CDR3 consists of 14 residues.

This clonotype was counted ten times or more. The chain links TRBV29-1 to TRBJ2-3, with D possibly being TRBD1 (5 bases). The CDR3 totals 12 residues. V dropped 6 bases and J dropped 2 bases, with 9 bases sitting between them. Germline assignment: CDR1 SQVTM and CDR2 ANQGSEA. This CDR3 reads CSVAGFTDTQYF. CDR3 DNA: TGCAGCGTAGCAGGGTTCACAGATACGCAGTATTTT.

The gene calls are TRBV20-1 and TRBJ2-3; the D is unclear. Trimming took off 6 bases at V and 2 bases at J, with 12 bases between the two ends. Germline V CDR1 and CDR2: DFQATT, SNEGSKA (reference sequence). CDR3 length equals 13 residues. CDR3 nucleotide sequence: TGCAGTGCCCCGACCCGAACCACAGATACGCAGTATTTT. Its protein product is CSAPTRTTDTQYF.

This rearrangement joins TRBV2 to TRBJ2-3; 8 nucleotides match TRBD1. Germline V gene lookup returns CDR1 SNHLY and CDR2 FYNNEI. The CDR3 extends over 14 amino acids. With V trimmed by 9 bases and J by 0 bases, 5 bases remained unmatched. The CDR3 reads CARGRGRSTDTQYF. CDR3 nucleotides: TGTGCCAGGGGCAGGGGGCGTAGCACAGATACGCAGTATTTT.

This clonotype was seen only a few times. The chain is built from TRBV30 and TRBJ2-1; perhaps TRBD2 as D (6 bases). Trimming shortened V by 3 bases and J by 10 bases, and 16 bases separated the two germline ends. The length of the CDR3 is 13 residues. Germline V lookup: CDR1 GTSNPN, CDR2 SVGIG (reference sequence). CDR3 sequence reads: CAWRLRRESEQFF. CDR3 nucleotide sequence: TGTGCCTGGAGACTGCGTCGGGAGTCCGAGCAGTTCTTC.

This clonotype was seen only a few times. The chain recombines TRBV18 with TRBJ2-3; TRBD2 matches at 10 bases. This CDR3 comprises 14 residues. The ends lost 5 bases at V and 1 base at J; junction bases unmatched: 0. The germline CDR1 and CDR2 sequences are KGHSH and LQKENI. CDR3 in amino acids: CASSGTSGTDTQYF. The CDR3, as DNA: TGTGCCAGCTCAGGGACTAGCGGCACAGATACGCAGTATTTT.

This clonotype came up many times. The V call is TRBV15, the J call TRBJ2-5; D is uncertain. The CDR3 is made up of 12 amino acids. From germline, CDR1 is LNHNV and CDR2 YYDKDF (reference sequence). The V and J ends lost 7 bases and 4 bases respectively, with 10 bases between them. The chain's CDR3 is CATNQNRETQYF. CDR3 DNA: TGTGCCACCAACCAAAACCGAGAGACCCAGTACTTC.

Remarks on this clonotype: A much larger clone is a single base away; this may be a read error. This rearrangement joins TRBV20-1 to TRBJ1-1; D unresolved. Looked up from germline, CDR1 is DFQATT and CDR2 is SNEGSKA (reference sequence). CDR3 length: 11 amino acids. Deletions cut 5 bases from V and 1 base from J, with 5 bases between. The CDR3 nucleotides are TGCAGTGCTCGGGAGAACACTGAAGCTTTCTTT. This gives the protein CSARENTEAFF.

Only a few counts were recorded for this clonotype. The rearrangement uses TRBV7-2 and TRBJ2-5, with D perhaps matching TRBD1 or TRBD2 (5 bases each). The CDR3 spans 14 residues. V lost 5 bases to trimming and J lost 7 bases, with 17 bases between them. Germline V CDR1 and CDR2: SGHTA, FQGNSA. The CDR3 bases are TGTGCCAGCAGCAAAGACGACGGGACGGGGACCCAGTACTTC. Translation: CASSKDDGTGTQYF.

The chain combines TRBV28 with TRBJ2-3; 10 bases line up with TRBD2. Germline CDR1 and CDR2: MDHEN and SYDVKM. Trimming took 3 bases from V and 1 from J; bases not matched to a gene: 4. CDR3 size: 16 residues. The CDR3 DNA reads TGTGCCAGCAGTTTTACCCTAGCGGGGGGCACAGATACGCAGTATTTT. Translated: CASSFTLAGGTDTQYF.

This clonotype was recorded many times. The V gene is TRBV7-8, the J gene TRBJ2-1; D is perhaps TRBD1 (6 bases). Germline-derived CDR1 and CDR2 are SGHVS and FQNEAQ. V was pared by 4 bases and J by 6 bases, with 19 bases between. This CDR3 contains 16 residues. The CDR3 coding sequence is TGTGCCAGCAGCTCTCGACAGGCAGGGACCGTCAATGAGCAGTTCTTC. Amino acids: CASSSRQAGTVNEQFF.

In its sample, this clonotype was seen a few times. CDR3 bases: TGTGCCAGCAGCTTGTCGCGCAGGGGTGGTCTTCTCACGCACTACGAGCAGTACTTC. It translates to CASSLSRRGGLLTHYEQYF. This chain links TRBV11-2 with TRBJ2-7, with a possible D match to TRBD1 (6 bases). Trimming removed 3 bases from V and 3 bases from J, with 27 bases in between. The CDR3 has 19 residues. From germline, CDR1 is SGHAT and CDR2 FQNNGV.

This clonotype has a count of ten or more. The chain has TRBV20-1 and TRBJ1-1; D remains unclear. This CDR3 comprises 15 residues. In germline, CDR1 is DFQATT, CDR2 SNEGSKA (reference sequence). The CDR3 region has the DNA TGCAGCCCCCTTTCAAGCTCCGTGATGAACACTGAAGCTTTCTTT. It yields the protein CSPLSSSVMNTEAFF.

The rearrangement joins TRBV5-1 to TRBJ2-3; tentative D call: TRBD1 (5 bases). Germline V gene sequence: CDR1 SGHRS, CDR2 YFSETQ. The CDR3 has 15 amino acids. V dropped 0 bases and J dropped 3 bases, with 11 bases sitting between them. The CDR3 DNA reads TGCGCCAGCAGCTTGGATCAGGGTGAAACAGATACGCAGTATTTT. As protein: CASSLDQGETDTQYF.